This T cell receptor beta chain comes out of a study of technical replicates of blood from a few donors. Deletions cut 5 bases from V and 0 bases from J, with 19 bases between. In germline, CDR1 is MNHEY, CDR2 SMNVEV (reference sequence). This CDR3 is 17 amino acids long. The assay was immunoSEQ multiplex PCR, and TCRdb's table has in-frame clones only and misses some. This sample yields about 80,000 clones, of which 96% are seen a single time; roughly 0.3% belongs to the top ten. The table lists this clone with a count of one. The receptor was derived from a human donor in good health. Sample: T cells isolated from PBMCs. The chain combines TRBV27 with TRBJ1-1, with D possibly matching TRBD1 (6 bases). CDR3 sequence reads: CASSLFRGTAVNTEAFF. The CDR3 DNA sequence: TGTGCCAGCAGTCTCTTTAGGGGGACCGCCGTGAACACTGAAGCTTTCTTT.